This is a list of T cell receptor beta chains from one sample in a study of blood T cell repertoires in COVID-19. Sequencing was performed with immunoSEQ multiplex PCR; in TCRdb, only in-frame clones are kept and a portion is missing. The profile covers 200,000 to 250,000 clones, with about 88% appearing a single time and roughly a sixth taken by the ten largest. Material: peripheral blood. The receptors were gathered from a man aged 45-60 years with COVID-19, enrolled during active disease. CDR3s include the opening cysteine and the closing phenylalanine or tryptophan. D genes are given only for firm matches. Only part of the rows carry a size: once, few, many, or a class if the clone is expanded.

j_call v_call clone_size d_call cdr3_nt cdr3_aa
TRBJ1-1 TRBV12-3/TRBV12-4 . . TGTGCCAGCAGCGATGCGGGATTTGAAGCTTTCTTT CASSDAGFEAFF
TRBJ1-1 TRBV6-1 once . TGTGCCAGCAGTGAATGGCTGCTGAACACTGAAGCTTTCTTT CASSEWLLNTEAFF
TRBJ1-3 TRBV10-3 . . TGTGCCACCACCCAGGATAGCTCTGGAAACACCATATATTTT CATTQDSSGNTIYF
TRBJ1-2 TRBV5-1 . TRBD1 TGCGCCAGCAGCCCTACAGGGGGCTCAAACTATGGCTACACCTTC CASSPTGGSNYGYTF
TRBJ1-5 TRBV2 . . TGTGCCAGCAGCTTGTCGTCATTACAGTATAGCAATCAGCCCCAGCATTTT CASSLSSLQYSNQPQHF
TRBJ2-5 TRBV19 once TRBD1 TGTGCCAGTAGTGACCGGGACAGGGGGCAGGGGACCCAGTACTTC CASSDRDRGQGTQYF
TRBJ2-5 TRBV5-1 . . TGCGCCAGCAGCTTGGCCGCAGGCCCAGAGACCCAGTACTTC CASSLAAGPETQYF
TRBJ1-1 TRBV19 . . TGTGCCAGTAGATGGACAGCGAACACTGAAGCTTTCTTT CASRWTANTEAFF
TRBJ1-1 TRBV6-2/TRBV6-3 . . TGTGCCAGCAGTTACTCGATTCGGAGTGAAGCTTTCTTT CASSYSIRSEAFF
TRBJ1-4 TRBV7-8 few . TGTGCCAGCACCGGGGGGCCACTGAATGAAAAACTGTTTTTT CASTGGPLNEKLFF